Below are 3 T cell receptor beta chains sequenced from a single sample in a study of HIV-infected patients and healthy controls. Alpha and beta constant-region primers primed reverse transcription of 500 to 550 ng RNA. Alpha and beta chain libraries were made separately by chain-specific third strand synthesis with multiplexing indices. TCRdb reprocessed the 5' RACE reads with MiXCR, giving one entry per CDR3 protein. Here the sample spans 15,000 or so distinct CDR3 sequences, just under 9.5% being singletons. All unsorted peripheral T cells were captured because whole blood was used without fractionation. Sequenced material: blood. The source of these receptors is an adult in good health.

This clonotype has a count of ten or more. The V call is TRBV6-2 or TRBV6-3, the J call TRBJ2-7; either TRBD1 or TRBD2 may supply D (5 bases each). The CDR3 length is 12 residues. Germline CDR1 reads MNHEY; CDR2 reads SVGEGT. Trimming pared 8 bases from V and 4 bases from J, leaving 12 bases between. CDR3 sequence reads: CASRPGGYEQYF. The CDR3 nucleotides are TGTGCCAGCCGACCTGGGGGATACGAGCAGTACTTC.

This clonotype counts as medium-sized. V and J are TRBV6-1 and TRBJ2-3; 14 bases align to TRBD2. The CDR3 sequence is 15 residues long. CDR1 is MNHNS and CDR2 is SASEGT in the germline V gene. With V trimmed by 4 bases and J by 4 bases, 1 base remained unmatched. The CDR3 reads CASSGLAGGPDTQYF. CDR3 nucleotide sequence: TGTGCCAGCAGTGGACTAGCGGGAGGGCCAGATACGCAGTATTTT.

The sample holds many counts of this clonotype. The chain is built from TRBV5-1 and TRBJ2-1; D is unresolved. This CDR3 region has 13 residues. Germline V CDR1 and CDR2: SGHRS, YFSETQ. V lost 4 bases to trimming and J lost 9 bases, with 14 bases between them. CDR3 sequence: CASSLLGSGEQFF. Here the CDR3 DNA reads TGCGCCAGCAGCCTATTAGGTTCTGGTGAGCAGTTCTTC.